These 17 T cell receptor beta chains share one sample of origin, sequenced in a study of cytomegalovirus exposure and HLA in healthy donors. Primers included in the PCR were 60 Vbeta and 13 Jbeta primers. The data were produced by immunoSEQ multiplex PCR, yet TCRdb's version contains in-frame clones alone and is incomplete. The sample holds more than 150,000 clones, about 82% seen once. The source material was PBMCs. The receptor source for this set is a man younger than 35 in good health and CMV-seronegative.

The V gene is TRBV6-1, the J gene TRBJ2-7; D may be TRBD1 (6 bases). Germline V gene data show CDR1 as MNHNS and CDR2 as SASEGT. The V gene lost 8 bases and the J gene lost 0 bases, with 14 bases spanning the gap. This CDR3 is 14 amino acids long. The CDR3 loop is CASSDRNPSYEQYF. The CDR3 DNA reads TGTGCCAGCTCAGACAGGAACCCCTCCTACGAGCAGTACTTC.

This sequence joins TRBV6-6 and TRBJ2-5; 7 nucleotides match TRBD1. Trimming at V came to 2 bases and at J to 4 bases, leaving 7 bases not matched to a gene. The germline V gene encodes CDR1 MNHNY and CDR2 SVGAGI (reference sequence). This CDR3 comprises 15 residues. Here the CDR3 DNA reads TGTGCCAGCAGTTACGGCCAGCGACAGGGAGAGACCCAGTACTTC. Encoded protein: CASSYGQRQGETQYF.

The gene calls are TRBV25-1 and TRBJ1-2; 8 bases agree with TRBD1. Trimming at V came to 5 bases and at J to 5 bases, leaving 13 bases not matched to a gene. Per the germline V gene, CDR1 is MGHDK and CDR2 is SYGVNS. This CDR3 is built from 16 residues. In DNA form, the CDR3 reads TGTGCCAGCAGTACCCTGACAGGGGAAGGGGGGTATGGCTACACCTTC. This sequence encodes CASSTLTGEGGYGYTF.

The V and J genes are TRBV19 and TRBJ2-7; the D gene is possibly TRBD2 (6 bases). Between the trimmed V and J ends, which lost 4 bases and 9 bases, there was a span of 16 bases. The CDR3 spans 13 residues. Germline assignment: CDR1 LNHDA and CDR2 SQIVND (reference sequence). This chain's CDR3 is CASSRDSEGVQYF. Written as DNA, the CDR3 is TGTGCCAGTAGTAGGGACTCGGAAGGGGTGCAGTACTTC.

This clone has just a few counts. The V gene is TRBV7-9, the J gene TRBJ2-7; weak D call: TRBD1 (5 bases). CDR1 SEHNR and CDR2 FQNEAQ come from the germline V gene (reference sequence). This CDR3 spans 17 amino acids. With 1 base removed from V and 2 bases from J, the gap between germline ends came to 18 bases. The CDR3 DNA is TGTGCCAGCAGCTTAGGATCCGCAGGGCTCAAGGCCTACGAGCAGTACTTC. This translates into CASSLGSAGLKAYEQYF.

V and J are TRBV16 and TRBJ1-5; 8 bases agree with TRBD1. The CDR3 has 17 residues. Germline CDR1 and CDR2: KGHSY and FQNENV. V trimming: 4 bases; J trimming: 0 bases; junction bases outside the gene matches: 8. The CDR3 region has the DNA TGTGCCAGCAGCCCAGGACAGGGCACGGGTAGCAATCAGCCCCAGCATTTT. Its protein is CASSPGQGTGSNQPQHF. Together with reference TRBV16 and TRBJ1-5, the CDR3 gives the full variable domain: GEEVAQTPKHLVRGEGQKAKLYCAPIKGHSYVFWYQQVLKNEFKFLISFQNENVFDETGMPKERFSAKCLPNSPCSLEIQATKLEDSAVYFCASSPGQGTGSNQPQHFGDGTRLSIL.

The chain links TRBV5-1 to TRBJ1-1, with D maybe TRBD1 (6 bases). V lost 3 bases and J lost 5, with 26 bases in between. There are 18 residues in the CDR3. Germline CDR1 SGHRS, CDR2 YFSETQ. This CDR3 reads CASSSRGGRGGTGTEAFF. CDR3 bases: TGCGCCAGCAGCTCCCGGGGGGGGCGCGGGGGTACGGGGACTGAAGCTTTCTTT.

The CDR3 DNA follows: TGTGCCAGCAGAAATGACAGGGGGCTGGTCAATGAGCAGTTCTTC. Translating it yields CASRNDRGLVNEQFF. The chain couples TRBV7-2 to TRBJ2-1, with TRBD1 identical over 10 bases. CDR3 length equals 15 residues. Trimming removed 6 bases from V and 6 bases from J; junction bases left unmatched: 8. In germline, CDR1 is SGHTA, CDR2 FQGNSA.

The chain combines TRBV6-1 with TRBJ2-3; 9 bases line up with TRBD2. J lost 4 bases, V lost 2 bases, and 4 bases had no gene match. The CDR3 totals 15 residues. Germline V gene sequence: CDR1 MNHNS, CDR2 SASEGT. The CDR3 is CASSERLAGSDTQYF. The CDR3 DNA sequence: TGTGCCAGCAGTGAAAGGCTAGCGGGATCAGATACGCAGTATTTT.

The chain couples TRBV5-1 to TRBJ1-2; 9 bases are shared with TRBD1. The CDR3 extends over 14 amino acids. Germline loops: CDR1 SGHRS, CDR2 YFSETQ. The V gene end was trimmed by 0 bases and the J gene end by 3 bases; junction bases not matched to a gene: 0. CDR3 in amino acids: CASSLGTGDYGYTF. Here the CDR3 DNA reads TGCGCCAGCAGCTTGGGGACAGGGGACTATGGCTACACCTTC.

This clone was observed a single time. This chain uses TRBV19 with TRBJ2-5; perhaps TRBD2 as D (6 bases). Per germline, CDR1 LNHDA and CDR2 SQIVND (reference sequence). Trimming left V 1 base short and J 3 bases short, with 15 bases between. The CDR3 is made up of 16 amino acids. The CDR3 protein is CASSIVLVAGKETQYF. The CDR3 bases are TGTGCCAGTAGTATAGTTCTCGTGGCGGGAAAAGAGACCCAGTACTTC. The full variable domain, completed using reference TRBV19 and TRBJ2-5, is DGGITQSPKYLFRKEGQNVTLSCEQNLNHDAMYWYRQDPGQGLRLIYYSQIVNDFQKGDIAEGYSVSREKKESFPLTVTSAQKNPTAFYLCASSIVLVAGKETQYFGPGTRLLVL.

The chain recombines TRBV9 with TRBJ1-1; 11 bases agree with TRBD1. The germline CDR1 and CDR2 sequences are SGDLS and YYNGEE. This CDR3 region has 16 residues. V was pared by 4 bases and J by 5 bases, with 10 bases of the junction left unmatched. Written as DNA, the CDR3 is TGTGCCAGCAGCTCATCCGGACAGGGGGCTTCAACTGAAGCTTTCTTT. The encoded protein is CASSSSGQGASTEAFF.

The CDR3 DNA reads as TGTGCCAGTAGTCCGTGGACAGGGGAAGAGACCCAGTACTTC. Protein: CASSPWTGEETQYF. This chain connects TRBV19 to TRBJ2-5, with 9 bases aligning to TRBD1. Germline V lookup: CDR1 LNHDA, CDR2 SQIVND (reference sequence). With V trimmed by 5 bases and J by 3 bases, 4 bases remained unmatched. The CDR3 length is 14 residues.

The chain links TRBV6-1 to TRBJ1-2, with TRBD1 identical over 7 bases. The CDR3 spans 15 residues. J was trimmed by 4 bases and V by 0 bases; bases with no gene match: 5. The germline V gene has CDR1 MNHNS and CDR2 SASEGT. CDR3 amino acids: CASSEAGTEFYGYTF. The CDR3 DNA reads TGTGCCAGCAGTGAAGCGGGGACAGAATTCTATGGCTACACCTTC.

This clone was found a few times. The chain recombines TRBV29-1 with TRBJ2-7; D is uncertain. This CDR3 spans 14 amino acids. V shed 8 bases and J shed 0 bases, with 17 bases lying between them. Germline V gene lookup returns CDR1 SQVTM and CDR2 ANQGSEA. The CDR3 sequence: CSPGSASSSYEQYF. The CDR3 DNA reads as TGCAGCCCGGGTTCAGCTTCCAGCTCCTACGAGCAGTACTTC.

This clone has just a few counts. The chain joins TRBV7-6 to TRBJ2-2, with TRBD2 identical over 11 bases. This CDR3 contains 17 residues. Germline V gene lookup returns CDR1 SGHVS and CDR2 FNYEAQ. Unmatched junction bases numbered 12, after V lost 5 bases and J lost 7 bases. The CDR3 DNA reads as TGTGCCAGCAGCAGAGGGGGCCTAGCGGGGGGCAGCGGGGAGCTGTTTTTT. This gives the protein CASSRGGLAGGSGELFF.

This clone has just a few counts. The CDR3 region is CASSFTPTSGSLLYNEQFF. In nucleotides, the CDR3 is TGTGCCAGCAGCTTCACCCCGACTAGCGGGAGCCTCTTGTACAATGAGCAGTTCTTC. The chain combines TRBV7-3 with TRBJ2-1; 12 positions match TRBD2. Germline V lookup: CDR1 SGHTA, CDR2 FQGTGA. The V and J ends lost 3 bases and 4 bases, in that order; junction bases with no gene match: 13. The CDR3 covers 19 residues.